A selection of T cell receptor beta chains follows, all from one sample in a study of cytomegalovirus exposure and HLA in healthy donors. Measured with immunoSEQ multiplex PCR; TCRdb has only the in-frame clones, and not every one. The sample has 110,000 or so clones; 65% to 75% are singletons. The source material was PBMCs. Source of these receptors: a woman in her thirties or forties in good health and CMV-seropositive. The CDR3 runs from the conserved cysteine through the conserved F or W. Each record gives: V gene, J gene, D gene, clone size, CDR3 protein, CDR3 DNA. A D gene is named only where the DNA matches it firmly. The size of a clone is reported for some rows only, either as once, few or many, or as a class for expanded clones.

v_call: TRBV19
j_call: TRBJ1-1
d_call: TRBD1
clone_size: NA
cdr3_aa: CASSIDPGQGATEAFF
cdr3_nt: TGTGCCAGTAGTATAGATCCCGGACAGGGGGCCACTGAAGCTTTCTTT

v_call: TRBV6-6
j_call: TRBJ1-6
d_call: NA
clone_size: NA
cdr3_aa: CASSSPISPLHF
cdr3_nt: TGTGCCAGCAGTTCCCCTATTTCACCCCTCCACTTT

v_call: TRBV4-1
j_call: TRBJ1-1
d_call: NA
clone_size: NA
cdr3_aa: CASSRQIRTEAFF
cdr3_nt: TGCGCCAGCAGCCGACAGATTAGGACTGAAGCTTTCTTT

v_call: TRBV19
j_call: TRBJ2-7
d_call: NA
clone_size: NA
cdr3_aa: CATQSKRSPYEQYF
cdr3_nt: TGTGCCACCCAGTCGAAGAGGTCACCCTACGAGCAGTACTTC

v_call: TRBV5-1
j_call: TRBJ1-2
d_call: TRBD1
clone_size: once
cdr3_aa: CASSLSGTGADGYTF
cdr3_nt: TGCGCCAGCAGCCTATCCGGGACAGGGGCGGATGGCTACACCTTC

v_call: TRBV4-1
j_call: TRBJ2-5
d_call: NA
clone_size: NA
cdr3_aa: CASSPGTGGRETQYF
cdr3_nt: TGCGCCAGCAGCCCCGGGACAGGCGGGAGAGAGACCCAGTACTTC

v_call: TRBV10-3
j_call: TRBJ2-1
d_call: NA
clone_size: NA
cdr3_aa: CAISPNNEQFF
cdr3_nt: TGTGCCATCAGTCCCAACAATGAGCAGTTCTTC

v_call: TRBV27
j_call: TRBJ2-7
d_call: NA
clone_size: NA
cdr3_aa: CASSLGGSPYEQYF
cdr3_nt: TGTGCCAGCAGTTTAGGGGGGTCCCCCTACGAGCAGTACTTC

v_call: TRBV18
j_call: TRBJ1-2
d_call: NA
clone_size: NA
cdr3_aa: CASSPGLDFYGYTF
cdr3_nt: TGTGCCAGCTCACCTGGATTGGACTTCTATGGCTACACCTTC

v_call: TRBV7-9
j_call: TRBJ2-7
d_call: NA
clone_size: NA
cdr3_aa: CASSFINYEQYF
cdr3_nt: TGTGCCAGCAGCTTTATAAACTACGAGCAGTACTTC

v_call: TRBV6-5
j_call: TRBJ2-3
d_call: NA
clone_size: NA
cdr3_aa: CASSYGDTDTQYF
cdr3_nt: TGTGCCAGCAGTTATGGAGACACAGATACGCAGTATTTT

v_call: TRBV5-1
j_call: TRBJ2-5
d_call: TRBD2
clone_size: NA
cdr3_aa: CASSLGGGETQYF
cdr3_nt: TGCGCCAGCAGCTTGGGGGGAGGGGAGACCCAGTACTTC

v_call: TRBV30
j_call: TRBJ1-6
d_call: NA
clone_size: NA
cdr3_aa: CAWSFEESSPLHF
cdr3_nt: TGTGCCTGGAGTTTTGAGGAGTCTTCACCCCTCCACTTT

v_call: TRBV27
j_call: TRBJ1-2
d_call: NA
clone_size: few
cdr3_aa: CASSLQGPYGYTF
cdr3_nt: TGTGCCAGCAGTTTACAGGGGCCCTATGGCTACACCTTC

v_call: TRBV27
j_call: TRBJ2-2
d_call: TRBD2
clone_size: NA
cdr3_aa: CASSRGANTGELFF
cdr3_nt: TGTGCCAGCAGTCGGGGGGCGAACACCGGGGAGCTGTTTTTT

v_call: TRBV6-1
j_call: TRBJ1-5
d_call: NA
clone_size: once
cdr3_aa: CASRGRQRRDQPQHF
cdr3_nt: TGTGCCAGCAGAGGACGTCAGCGGCGGGATCAGCCCCAGCATTTT

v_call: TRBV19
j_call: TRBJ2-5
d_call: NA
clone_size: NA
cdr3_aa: CASSSYPGSGETQYF
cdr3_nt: TGTGCCAGTAGTTCCTACCCCGGGAGCGGTGAGACCCAGTACTTC

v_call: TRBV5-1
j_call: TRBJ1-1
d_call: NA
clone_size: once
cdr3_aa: CASSPSRVRNTEAFF
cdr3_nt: TGCGCCAGCAGCCCAAGCAGGGTCCGGAACACTGAAGCTTTCTTT

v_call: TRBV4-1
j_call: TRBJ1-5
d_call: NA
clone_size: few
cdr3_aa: CASSQMWSDFNQPQHF
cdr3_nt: TGCGCCAGCAGCCAAATGTGGAGCGATTTTAATCAGCCCCAGCATTTT

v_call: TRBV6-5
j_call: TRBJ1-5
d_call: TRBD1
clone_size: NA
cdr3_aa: CASSDRVFSNQPQHF
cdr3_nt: TGTGCCAGCAGCGACAGGGTGTTTAGCAATCAGCCCCAGCATTTT

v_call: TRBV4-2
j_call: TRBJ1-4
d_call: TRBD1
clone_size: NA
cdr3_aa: CASSQVIPGQGNEKLFF
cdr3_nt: TGTGCCAGCAGCCAAGTAATCCCCGGACAGGGGAATGAAAAACTGTTTTTT

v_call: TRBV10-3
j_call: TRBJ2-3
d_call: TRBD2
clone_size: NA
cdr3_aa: CATGGMGTDTQYF
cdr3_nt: TGTGCCACGGGGGGGATGGGAACAGATACGCAGTATTTT

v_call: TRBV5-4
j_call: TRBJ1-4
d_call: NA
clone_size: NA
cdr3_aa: CASSFWGSLEKLFF
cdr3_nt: TGTGCCAGCAGCTTTTGGGGCAGCCTAGAAAAACTGTTTTTT

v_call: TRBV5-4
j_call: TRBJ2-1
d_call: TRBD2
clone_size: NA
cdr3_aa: CASSLRREESNEQFF
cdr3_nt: TGTGCCAGCAGCTTGAGGCGGGAGGAATCTAATGAGCAGTTCTTC

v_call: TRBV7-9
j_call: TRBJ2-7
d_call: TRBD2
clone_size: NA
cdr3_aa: CASSSGTRNYLSSYEQYF
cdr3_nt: TGTGCCAGCAGCTCTGGGACTAGAAATTACCTATCCTCCTACGAGCAGTACTTC

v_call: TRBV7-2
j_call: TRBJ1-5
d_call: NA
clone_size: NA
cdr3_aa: CASSLGPGGYQPQHF
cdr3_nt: TGTGCCAGCAGCTTAGGACCCGGGGGTTATCAGCCCCAGCATTTT

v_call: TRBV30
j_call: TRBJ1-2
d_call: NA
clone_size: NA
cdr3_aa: CAWSAHGGGYTF
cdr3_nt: TGTGCCTGGAGTGCCCATGGTGGCGGCTACACCTTC

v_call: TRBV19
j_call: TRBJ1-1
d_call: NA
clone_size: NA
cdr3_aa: CASSTIGGGSAFF
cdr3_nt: TGTGCCAGTAGTACAATAGGCGGAGGGAGCGCTTTCTTT

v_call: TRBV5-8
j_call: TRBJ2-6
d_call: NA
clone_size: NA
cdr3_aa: CASSLRGTLYGTGANVLTF
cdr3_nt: TGTGCCAGCAGCTTGCGGGGTACCCTCTACGGAACTGGGGCCAACGTCCTGACTTTC

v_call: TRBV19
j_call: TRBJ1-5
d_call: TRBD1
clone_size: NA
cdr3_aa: CASRYSSTGNQPQHF
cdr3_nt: TGTGCCAGTAGATATAGTTCGACAGGGAATCAGCCCCAGCATTTT

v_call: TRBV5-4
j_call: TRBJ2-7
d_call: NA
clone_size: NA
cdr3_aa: CASSLTQGSYEQYF
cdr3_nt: TGTGCCAGCAGCTTGACTCAGGGTTCCTACGAGCAGTACTTC